The next 29 T cell receptor beta chains were all read from a single sample in a study of T cell changes during pregnancy in multiple sclerosis. TCRdb's table, derived via immunoSEQ multiplex PCR, lists solely in-frame clones and lacks some. The sample consists of about 26,000 clones, 89% of them appearing once. The source was CD8+ T cells from peripheral blood mononuclear cells, collected in the second trimester of pregnancy. The origin of the receptors is a female donor with multiple sclerosis, enrolled in a pregnancy study.

The chain has TRBV27 and TRBJ2-1; TRBD2 matches at 14 bases. With 6 bases clipped from V and 7 bases from J, the junction kept 5 bases outside the gene matches. This CDR3 spans 15 amino acids. The germline V gene has CDR1 MNHEY and CDR2 SMNVEV (reference sequence). CDR3 sequence: CASSRLAGGPNEQFF. The CDR3 DNA follows: TGTGCCAGCAGCCGACTAGCGGGAGGGCCGAATGAGCAGTTCTTC.

V is TRBV6-5 and J is TRBJ2-1; no reliable D call. Germline CDR1 is MNHEY and CDR2 is SVGAGI. Trimming took 4 bases from V and 9 from J, leaving 13 bases between them. The CDR3 has 13 amino acids. CDR3 DNA sequence: TGTGCCAGCAGTTGGATGAGTAGCAGTGAGCAGTTCTTC. Residues: CASSWMSSSEQFF.

This chain uses TRBV6-1 with TRBJ1-1; D gene uncertain. Germline lookup yields CDR1 MNHNS and CDR2 SASEGT. Trimming removed 0 bases at V and 9 bases at J, with 17 bases between. The CDR3 runs 15 residues. Here the CDR3 DNA reads TGTGCCAGCAGTGAAGCGCGCTCCCTCCCCCTTCAAGCTTTCTTT. It specifies CASSEARSLPLQAFF.

The CDR3 bases are TGTGCCAGTAGAATGACAGGGACCTACGAGCAGTACTTC. This codes for CASRMTGTYEQYF. The chain has TRBV19 and TRBJ2-7; 7 bases align to TRBD1. J lost 2 bases, V lost 6 bases, and 4 bases had no gene match. CDR1 and CDR2 from the germline V gene are LNHDA and SQIVND (reference sequence). The CDR3 extends over 13 amino acids.

The chain is built from TRBV29-1 and TRBJ2-3; possible D gene TRBD2, 6 bases. The length of the CDR3 is 12 residues. Germline values: CDR1 SQVTM, CDR2 ANQGSEA. V lost 6 bases and J 7 bases, leaving 14 bases between the germline ends. CDR3 region: CSVPRGGNTQYF. In DNA form, the CDR3 reads TGCAGCGTCCCAAGGGGAGGAAATACGCAGTATTTT.

Regarding this clone: One end of the junction fails to match germline, which may point to a read error. The chain combines TRBV19 with TRBJ2-3, with D perhaps matching TRBD2 (6 bases). The germline CDR1 and CDR2 sequences are LNHDA and SQIVND (reference sequence). The CDR3 length is 16 residues. The CDR3 nucleotides read TGTGCCAGTAGTATGGGTAGCGGTCTAGGCACCGATACGCAGTATTTT. Translation gives CASSMGSGLGTDTQYF.

CDR3 residues: CASSGTANQPQHF. In nucleotides, the CDR3 is TGTGCCAGTAGTGGGACAGCAAATCAGCCCCAGCATTTT. J is TRBJ1-5 and V is TRBV19; 7 nucleotides match TRBD1. J was trimmed by 4 bases and V by 5 bases; bases with no gene match: 2. Germline CDR1 and CDR2: LNHDA and SQIVND (reference sequence). This CDR3 is built from 13 residues.

This chain joins TRBV28 and TRBJ2-7; 8 nucleotides agree with TRBD2. J lost 0 bases, V lost 5 bases, and 9 bases had no gene match. The germline V gene encodes CDR1 MDHEN and CDR2 SYDVKM. The CDR3 covers 16 residues. Here the CDR3 DNA reads TGTGCCAGCAGTCCTCCAATGACTAGCGTCTCCTACGAGCAGTACTTC. As protein: CASSPPMTSVSYEQYF.

CDR3 nucleotide sequence: TGCGCCAGCAGCCAAGAATCAGCGGGAGTAAACGAGCAGTACTTC. Translating gives CASSQESAGVNEQYF. The V call is TRBV4-3, the J call TRBJ2-7; TRBD2 matches 8 bases. The junction had 6 bases not matched to a gene; V was cut back by 0 bases and J by 5 bases. Germline loops: CDR1 LGHNA, CDR2 YSLEER. The CDR3 consists of 15 residues.

The chain employs TRBV28 and TRBJ2-1; D gene ambiguous. This CDR3 spans 11 amino acids. Trimming stripped 4 bases from V and 4 bases from J, with 2 bases between. Germline V gives CDR1 MDHEN, CDR2 SYDVKM. The CDR3 sequence is CASSSYNEQFF. DNA of the CDR3: TGTGCCAGCAGTTCATACAATGAGCAGTTCTTC. The variable domain in full, completed from reference TRBV28 and TRBJ2-1, reads DVKVTQSSRYLVKRTGEKVFLECVQDMDHENMFWYRQDPGLGLRLIYFSYDVKMKEKGDIPEGYSVSREKKERFSLILESASTNQTSMYLCASSSYNEQFFGPGTRLTVL.

The chain links TRBV10-3 to TRBJ2-3; possibly TRBD1 for D (6 bases). Germline V gene data show CDR1 as ENHRY and CDR2 as SYGVKD. This CDR3 comprises 14 residues. Deletions cut 6 bases from V and 4 bases from J, with 14 bases between. The CDR3 nucleotides read TGTGCCATCAGGGGGGCAGGGAAAGCAGATACGCAGTATTTT. Translated, it gives CAIRGAGKADTQYF.

The chain links TRBV11-3 to TRBJ2-7; possible D gene TRBD2, 5 bases. Trimming removed 5 bases at V and 3 bases at J, with 17 bases between. The length of the CDR3 is 15 residues. Germline V gene sequence: CDR1 SGHNT, CDR2 YENEEA. CDR3 coding DNA: TGTGCCAGCAGCGCAAGACCGGGAACAGACTACGAGCAGTACTTC. This translates into CASSARPGTDYEQYF.

The chain employs TRBV14 and TRBJ2-3; 7 bases are shared with TRBD2. This CDR3 is 16 amino acids long. The V and J ends lost 0 bases and 3 bases, in that order; junction bases with no gene match: 6. Germline V gives CDR1 SGHDN, CDR2 FVKESK. CDR3 nucleotide sequence: TGTGCCAGCAGCCAAGATGCGGGAGTGCTTACAGATACGCAGTATTTT. It encodes CASSQDAGVLTDTQYF.

This clone has a single count. The chain has TRBV28 and TRBJ1-2; D is undetermined. Germline CDR1 and CDR2: MDHEN and SYDVKM. The CDR3 loop spans 12 amino acids. V was pared by 4 bases and J by 6 bases, with 9 bases between. CDR3 region: CASSSGGDGYTF. Written as DNA, the CDR3 is TGTGCCAGCAGTTCGGGAGGCGATGGCTACACCTTC.

This clone was seen just once. The V and J genes are TRBV29-1 and TRBJ1-2; D unclear. The CDR3 totals 13 residues. The germline gives CDR1 SQVTM, CDR2 ANQGSEA. V was pared by 3 bases and J by 4 bases, with 12 bases between. CDR3 in amino acids: CSVDGTSGYGYTF. DNA for the CDR3: TGCAGCGTTGACGGAACCTCGGGCTATGGCTACACCTTC.

This chain links TRBV27 with TRBJ1-2; D is unresolved. This CDR3 contains 11 residues. Trimming removed 7 bases from V and 1 base from J, with 4 bases in between. Germline assignment: CDR1 MNHEY and CDR2 SMNVEV (reference sequence). CDR3 in DNA: TGTGCCAGCAAGAGTAACTATGGCTACACCTTC. Its protein is CASKSNYGYTF.

The chain joins TRBV5-1 to TRBJ2-1; D might be TRBD2 (5 bases). The CDR3 is made up of 15 amino acids. Trimming left V 2 bases short and J 8 bases short, with 17 bases between. Germline V gene lookup returns CDR1 SGHRS and CDR2 YFSETQ. DNA for the CDR3: TGCGCCAGCAGCTTCTTTAGCGCTCTAAGGGATGAGCAGTTCTTC. This sequence encodes CASSFFSALRDEQFF.

Concerning this clone itself: The same CDR3 is also encoded by other DNA sequences in this sample. J is TRBJ2-1 and V is TRBV6-6; 8 bases align to TRBD2. From germline, CDR1 is MNHNY and CDR2 SVGAGI (reference sequence). V gave up 6 bases and J gave up 9 bases; unmatched junction bases: 10. This CDR3 has 14 residues. This CDR3 is CASRWSGGGGEQFF. CDR3 sequence (DNA): TGTGCCAGCAGATGGAGCGGGGGTGGCGGTGAGCAGTTCTTC.

V usage is TRBV28 and J usage is TRBJ2-2; 8 bases map to TRBD2. Per germline, CDR1 MDHEN and CDR2 SYDVKM. CDR3 length: 15 amino acids. Unmatched junction bases numbered 4, after V lost 3 bases and J lost 4 bases. CDR3 residues: CASSFRGGRTGELFF. DNA of the CDR3: TGTGCCAGCAGTTTTCGGGGGGGGCGCACCGGGGAGCTGTTTTTT.

The chain has TRBV27 and TRBJ1-2, with TRBD1 identical over 12 bases. V was clipped by 8 bases and J by 2 bases; unmatched bases: 12. CDR1 is MNHEY, CDR2 SMNVEV, per germline (reference sequence). The CDR3 length is 17 residues. The CDR3 spells CASYGFGTGGINYGYTF. The CDR3 DNA follows: TGTGCCAGCTATGGGTTTGGGACAGGGGGCATAAACTATGGCTACACCTTC.

The chain combines TRBV13 with TRBJ2-7; possible D gene TRBD2, 6 bases. CDR1 is PRHDT, CDR2 FYEKMQ, per germline (reference sequence). Trimming cost V 5 bases and J 1 base, with 12 bases left between them. This CDR3 comprises 14 residues. CDR3 DNA: TGTGCCAGCAGCCCGAGAGGGACTTCCTACGAGCAGTACTTC. Translated: CASSPRGTSYEQYF.

This chain joins TRBV14 and TRBJ2-7, with 8 bases identical to TRBD2. V shed 4 bases and J 1 base; nucleotides not matched to a gene: 9. CDR1 SGHDN and CDR2 FVKESK come from the germline V gene. The CDR3 sequence is 16 residues long. The DNA of the CDR3 is TGTGCCAGCAGCCCCGATCTTACTAGCGGTTCCTACGAGCAGTACTTC. It codes for CASSPDLTSGSYEQYF. The variable domain in full, with the rest retrieved from reference TRBV14 and TRBJ2-7, is EAGVTQFPSHSVIEKGQTVTLRCDPISGHDNLYWYRRVMGKEIKFLLHFVKESKQDESGMPNNRFLAERTGGTYSTLKVQPAELEDSGVYFCASSPDLTSGSYEQYFGPGTRLTVT.

This rearrangement joins TRBV9 to TRBJ2-7, with 8 bases matching TRBD2. V shed 3 bases and J 7 bases; nucleotides not matched to a gene: 6. The CDR3 is made up of 13 amino acids. The germline gives CDR1 SGDLS, CDR2 YYNGEE. The CDR3 DNA sequence: TGTGCCAGCAGCGGGGGACTAGTAGATGAGCAGTACTTC. The encoded protein is CASSGGLVDEQYF. The variable domain in full, with the rest retrieved from reference TRBV9 and TRBJ2-7, is DSGVTQTPKHLITATGQRVTLRCSPRSGDLSVYWYQQSLDQGLQFLIQYYNGEERAKGNILERFSAQQFPDLHSELNLSSLELGDSALYFCASSGGLVDEQYFGPGTRLTVT.

J is TRBJ2-7 and V is TRBV28; D remains unclear. Germline loops: CDR1 MDHEN, CDR2 SYDVKM. The length of the CDR3 is 13 residues. V was clipped by 7 bases and J by 3 bases, with 13 bases between them. The CDR3 DNA reads TGTGCCAGCACCCCCCCAGGCCGCTACGAGCAGTACTTC. Protein product: CASTPPGRYEQYF.

This clone rates as medium-sized. V gene TRBV18 combines with J gene TRBJ2-7, with unresolved D. This CDR3 has 14 residues. Germline CDR1 reads KGHSH; CDR2 reads LQKENI. With 0 bases removed from V and 3 bases from J, the gap between germline ends came to 9 bases. The CDR3 here is CASSPPVRVYEQYF. The CDR3 DNA is TGTGCCAGCTCACCACCGGTCCGCGTCTACGAGCAGTACTTC.

The chain joins TRBV28 to TRBJ2-1; 10 bases line up with TRBD1. The CDR3 covers 17 residues. Germline-derived CDR1 and CDR2 are MDHEN and SYDVKM. The junction had 17 bases not matched to a gene; V was cut back by 11 bases and J by 4 bases. This CDR3 is CAVRIIKGTGAYNEQFF. The CDR3 DNA is TGTGCCGTACGAATAATTAAAGGGACAGGGGCGTACAATGAGCAGTTCTTC.

The chain recombines TRBV13 with TRBJ1-2, with 8 bases fitting TRBD1. Looked up from germline, CDR1 is PRHDT and CDR2 is FYEKMQ (reference sequence). The V and J ends lost 5 bases and 2 bases, in that order; junction bases with no gene match: 4. This CDR3 contains 14 residues. The CDR3 nucleotides read TGTGCCAGCAGCCAAGGGACAGGAAACTATGGCTACACCTTC. Amino acid sequence: CASSQGTGNYGYTF.

The chain combines TRBV19 with TRBJ2-5; TRBD2 matches 12 bases. CDR3 size: 16 residues. The V segment lost 1 base and the J segment 3 bases; nucleotides outside the gene matches: 3. Germline V gives CDR1 LNHDA, CDR2 SQIVND (reference sequence). The CDR3 loop is CASSIGTSGTEETQYF. The CDR3 DNA reads TGTGCCAGTAGTATAGGGACTAGCGGGACTGAAGAGACCCAGTACTTC.

V gene TRBV14 combines with J gene TRBJ2-7, with D hard to call. Germline V lookup: CDR1 SGHDN, CDR2 FVKESK. V dropped 5 bases and J dropped 6 bases, with 17 bases sitting between them. The CDR3 spans 14 residues. The CDR3 region is CASSAGPLGAEQYF. CDR3 bases: TGTGCCAGCAGCGCCGGTCCTTTAGGAGCCGAGCAGTACTTC. The full variable domain, its missing parts supplied by reference TRBV14 and TRBJ2-7, is EAGVTQFPSHSVIEKGQTVTLRCDPISGHDNLYWYRRVMGKEIKFLLHFVKESKQDESGMPNNRFLAERTGGTYSTLKVQPAELEDSGVYFCASSAGPLGAEQYFGPGTRLTVT.